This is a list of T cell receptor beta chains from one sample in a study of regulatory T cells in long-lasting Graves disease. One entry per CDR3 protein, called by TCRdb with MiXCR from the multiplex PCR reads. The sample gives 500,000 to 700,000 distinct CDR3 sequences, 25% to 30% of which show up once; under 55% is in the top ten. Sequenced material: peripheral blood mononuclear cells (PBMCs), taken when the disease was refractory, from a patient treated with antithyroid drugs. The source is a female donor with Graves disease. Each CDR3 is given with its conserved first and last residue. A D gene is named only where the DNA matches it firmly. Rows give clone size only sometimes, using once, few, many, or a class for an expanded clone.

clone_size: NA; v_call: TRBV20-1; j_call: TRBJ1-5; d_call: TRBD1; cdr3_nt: TGCAGTGCTATCCGCAACCCCGGGACAGGGGGCGCGGGGAGGGCTCAGCCCCAGCATTTT; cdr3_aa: CSAIRNPGTGGAGRAQPQHF
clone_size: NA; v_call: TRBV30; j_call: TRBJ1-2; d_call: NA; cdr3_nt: TGTGCCTGGAGTGTAACAGATGACTATGGCTACACCTTC; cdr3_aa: CAWSVTDDYGYTF
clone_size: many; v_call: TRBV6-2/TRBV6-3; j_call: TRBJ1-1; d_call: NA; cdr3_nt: TGTGCCAGCAGCGTGGACGGGTACACTGAAGCTTTCTTT; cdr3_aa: CASSVDGYTEAFF
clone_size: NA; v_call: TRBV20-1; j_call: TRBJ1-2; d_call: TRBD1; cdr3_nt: TGCAGTGCTACCGCTACAGGGGACGGCTACACCTTC; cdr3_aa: CSATATGDGYTF
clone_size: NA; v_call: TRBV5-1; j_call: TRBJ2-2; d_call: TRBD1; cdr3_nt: TGCGCCAGCAGCGGGACAGGGCGAGTCACCGGGGAGCTGTTTTTT; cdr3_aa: CASSGTGRVTGELFF
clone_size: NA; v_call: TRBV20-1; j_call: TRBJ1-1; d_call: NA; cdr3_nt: TGCAGTGCTAGCATTGGACAGAACACTGAAGCTTTCTTT; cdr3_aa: CSASIGQNTEAFF
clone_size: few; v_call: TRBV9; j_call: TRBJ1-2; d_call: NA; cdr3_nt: TGTGCCAGCAGCGTTGAGGGGGTGTCCCCTAGTGGCTACACCTTC; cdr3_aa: CASSVEGVSPSGYTF
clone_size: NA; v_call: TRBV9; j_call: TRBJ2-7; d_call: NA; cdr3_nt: TGTGCCAGCAGCGTAGGATGGGACCGACTCTACGAGCAGTACTTC; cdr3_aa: CASSVGWDRLYEQYF
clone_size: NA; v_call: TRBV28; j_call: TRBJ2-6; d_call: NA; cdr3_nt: TGTGCCAGCAGTTTATCAGGAGGTCCCTCTGGGGCCAACGTCCTGACTTTC; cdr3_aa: CASSLSGGPSGANVLTF
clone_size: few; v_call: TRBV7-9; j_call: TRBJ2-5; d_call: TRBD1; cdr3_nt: TGTGCCAGCAGACTCCGGACAGGGCCAGAGACCCAGTACTTC; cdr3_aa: CASRLRTGPETQYF
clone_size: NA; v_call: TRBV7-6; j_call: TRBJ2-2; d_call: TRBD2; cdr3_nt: TGTGCCAGCAGCTTAGCGCATAGCGGGAGACAGGGCGGGGAGCTGTTTTTT; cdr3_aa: CASSLAHSGRQGGELFF
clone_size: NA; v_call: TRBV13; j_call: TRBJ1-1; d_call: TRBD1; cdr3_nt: TGTGCCAGCAGCCACAACAGGGGAAGGAACACTGAAGCTTTCTTT; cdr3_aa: CASSHNRGRNTEAFF
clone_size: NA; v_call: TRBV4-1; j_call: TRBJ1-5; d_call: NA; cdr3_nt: TGCGCCAGCAGCCAAGTGGACACCGGTGGTCAGCCCCAGCATTTT; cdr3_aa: CASSQVDTGGQPQHF
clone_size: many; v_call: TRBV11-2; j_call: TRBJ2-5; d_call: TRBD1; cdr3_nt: TGTGCCAGCAGCCCCGCAGGGGGCGACGAGACCCAGTACTTC; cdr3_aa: CASSPAGGDETQYF
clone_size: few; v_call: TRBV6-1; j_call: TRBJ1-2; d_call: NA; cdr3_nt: TGTGCCAGCAGTGAAGTCGGACAATATGGCTACACCTTC; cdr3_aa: CASSEVGQYGYTF
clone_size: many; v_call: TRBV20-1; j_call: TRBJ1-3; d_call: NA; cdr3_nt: TGCAGTGCTCTTGAAAGGGTGACTGGAAACACCATATATTTT; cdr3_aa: CSALERVTGNTIYF
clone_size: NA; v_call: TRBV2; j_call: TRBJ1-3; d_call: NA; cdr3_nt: TGTGCCAGCAGTGACAGCCGCTCGGCTGGAAACACCATATATTTT; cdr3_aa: CASSDSRSAGNTIYF
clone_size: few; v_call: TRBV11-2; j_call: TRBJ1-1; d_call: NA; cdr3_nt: TGTGCCAGCAGCCTCGGGCAAATAGAGACTGAAGCTTTCTTT; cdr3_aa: CASSLGQIETEAFF
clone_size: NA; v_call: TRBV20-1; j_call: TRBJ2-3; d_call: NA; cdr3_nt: TGCAGTGCCCGGTCGACGAGGGGGTTTTCGACAGATACGCAGTATTTT; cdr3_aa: CSARSTRGFSTDTQYF
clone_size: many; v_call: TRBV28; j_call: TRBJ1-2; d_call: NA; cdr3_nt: TGTGCCAGCAGTTTACTGGACAGCGGGACAGGCTACACCTTC; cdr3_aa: CASSLLDSGTGYTF
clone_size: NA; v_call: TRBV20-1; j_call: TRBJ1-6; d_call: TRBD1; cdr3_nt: TGCAGTGCGAGAACAGGGGTCTATAATTCACCCCTCCACTTT; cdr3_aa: CSARTGVYNSPLHF
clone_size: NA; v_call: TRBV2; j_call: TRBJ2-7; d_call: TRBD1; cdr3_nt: TGTGCCAGCAGACGGAGGACGCCGGGACAGGGGGCTTTCGAGCAGTACTTC; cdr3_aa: CASRRRTPGQGAFEQYF
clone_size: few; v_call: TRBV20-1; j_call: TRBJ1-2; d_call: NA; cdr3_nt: TGCAGTGCTAGCAGTCCGCTCTATGGCTACACCTTC; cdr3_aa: CSASSPLYGYTF
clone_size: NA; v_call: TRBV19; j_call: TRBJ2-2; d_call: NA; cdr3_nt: TGTGCCAGTAGTATGTGGCAGTTAAGGGCCACCGGGGAGCTGTTTTTT; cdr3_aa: CASSMWQLRATGELFF
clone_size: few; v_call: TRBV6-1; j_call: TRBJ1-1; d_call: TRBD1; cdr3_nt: TGTGCCAGCAGGGACAGGGGAACGGTCGCTGAAGCTTTCTTT; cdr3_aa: CASRDRGTVAEAFF
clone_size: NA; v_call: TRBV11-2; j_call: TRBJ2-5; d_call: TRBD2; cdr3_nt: TGTGCCAGCAGCCAGCGGGAGAGGGAGACCCAGTACTTC; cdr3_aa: CASSQRERETQYF
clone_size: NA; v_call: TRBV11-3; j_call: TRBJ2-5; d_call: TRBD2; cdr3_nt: TGTGCCAGCAGCCCCAGCGGGAGGGCCGCGGAGACCCAGTACTTC; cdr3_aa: CASSPSGRAAETQYF
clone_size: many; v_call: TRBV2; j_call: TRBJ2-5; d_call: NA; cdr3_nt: TGTGCCAGCAGGAAGGGTCCCCGGCAAGAGACCCAGTACTTC; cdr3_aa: CASRKGPRQETQYF
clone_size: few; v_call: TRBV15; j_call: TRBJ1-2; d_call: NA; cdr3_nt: TGTGCCACCAGCAGGCGGGCCTATGGCTACACCTTC; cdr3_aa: CATSRRAYGYTF
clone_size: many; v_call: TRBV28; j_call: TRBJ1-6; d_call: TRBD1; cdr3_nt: TGTGCCAGCAGTTCATCCGGACAGGGCGAGGGTTCACCCCTCCACTTT; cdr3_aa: CASSSSGQGEGSPLHF
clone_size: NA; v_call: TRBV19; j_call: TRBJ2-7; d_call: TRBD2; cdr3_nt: TGTGCCAGTAGTATCTTAGCGGGAGGGCCCTCCGAGCAGTACTTC; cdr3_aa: CASSILAGGPSEQYF
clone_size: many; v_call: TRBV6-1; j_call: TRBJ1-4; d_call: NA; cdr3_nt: TGTGCCAGCAATATAGCTCCCACACGCGTCCAGGATGCAACTAATGAAAAACTGTTTTTT; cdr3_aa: CASNIAPTRVQDATNEKLFF
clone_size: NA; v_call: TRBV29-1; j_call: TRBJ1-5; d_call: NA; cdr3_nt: TGCAGCGCCTCCCGCGGGGGAAGCAATCAGCCCCAGCGTTTT; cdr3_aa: CSASRGGSNQPQRF
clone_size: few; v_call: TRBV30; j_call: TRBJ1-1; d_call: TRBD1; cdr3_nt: TGTGCCTGGAGTTACAGGGGAGGCACTGAAGCTTTCTTT; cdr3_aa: CAWSYRGGTEAFF
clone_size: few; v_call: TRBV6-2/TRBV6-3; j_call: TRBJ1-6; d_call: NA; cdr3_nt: TGTGCCAGCAGTTACTCCAAGGGGAGCTCCTATAATTCACCCCTCCACTTT; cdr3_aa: CASSYSKGSSYNSPLHF
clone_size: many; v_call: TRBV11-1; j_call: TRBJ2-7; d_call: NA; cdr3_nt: TGTGCCAGCAGCCAAAGCCCAGGGGGAGGATACGAGCAGTACTTC; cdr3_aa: CASSQSPGGGYEQYF
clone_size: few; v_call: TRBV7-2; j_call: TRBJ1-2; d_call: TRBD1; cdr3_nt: TGTGCCAGCAGCGTATCCGGGACAGGGGATTTCACCTTC; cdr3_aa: CASSVSGTGDFTF
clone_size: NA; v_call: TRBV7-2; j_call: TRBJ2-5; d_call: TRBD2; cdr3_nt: TGTGCCAGCAGCTTCCAGGGACTAGCGGGAGAGACCCAGTACTTC; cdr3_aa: CASSFQGLAGETQYF
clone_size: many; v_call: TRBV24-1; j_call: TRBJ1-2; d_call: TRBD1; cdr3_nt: TGTGCCACCAGTGATACCGGGACAGGGGTTCGAGGCTACACCTTC; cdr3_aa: CATSDTGTGVRGYTF
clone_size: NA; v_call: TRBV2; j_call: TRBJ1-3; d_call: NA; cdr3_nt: TGTGCCAGCAGGCGGGGAGAGGGTCGATCTGGAAACACCATATATTTT; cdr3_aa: CASRRGEGRSGNTIYF
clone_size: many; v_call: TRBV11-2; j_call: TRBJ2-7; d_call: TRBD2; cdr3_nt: TGTGCCAGCAGCCAGAGCGGGAGGGCTTACGAGCAGTACTTC; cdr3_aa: CASSQSGRAYEQYF
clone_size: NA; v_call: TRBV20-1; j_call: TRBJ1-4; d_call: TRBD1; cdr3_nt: TGCAGTGCTAGAGTTGGACAGGGGAAGGGGAATGAAAAACTGTTTTTT; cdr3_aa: CSARVGQGKGNEKLFF
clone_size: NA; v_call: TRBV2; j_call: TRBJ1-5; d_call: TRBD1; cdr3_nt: TGTGCCAGCAGCCGGGACAGGGGGTCTAACAATCAGCCCCAGCATTTT; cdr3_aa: CASSRDRGSNNQPQHF
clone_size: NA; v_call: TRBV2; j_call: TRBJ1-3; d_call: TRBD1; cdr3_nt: TGTGCCAGCAGAGCAAGCGCGACAGGGGGCTCTGGAAACACCATATATTTT; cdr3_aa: CASRASATGGSGNTIYF
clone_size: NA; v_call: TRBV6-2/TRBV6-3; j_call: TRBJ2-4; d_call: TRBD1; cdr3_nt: TGTGCCAGCAGTAGCCGACAGGGTACCAACATTCAGTACTTC; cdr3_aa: CASSSRQGTNIQYF
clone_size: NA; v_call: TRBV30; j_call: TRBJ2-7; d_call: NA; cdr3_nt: TGTGCCTGGAGTGATGGGGCAGGAGGGGAGCAGTACTTC; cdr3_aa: CAWSDGAGGEQYF
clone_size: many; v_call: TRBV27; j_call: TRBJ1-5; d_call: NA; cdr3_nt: TGTGCCAGCAGTTTATCGAAAGGGGAGCATCAGCCCCAGCATTTT; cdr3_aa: CASSLSKGEHQPQHF
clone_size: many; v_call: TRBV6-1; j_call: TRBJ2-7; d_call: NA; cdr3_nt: TGTGCCAGCAGTGAGAACAGGCACTACGAGCAGTACTTC; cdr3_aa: CASSENRHYEQYF
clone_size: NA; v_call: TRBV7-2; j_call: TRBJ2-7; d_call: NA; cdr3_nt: TGTGCCAGCAGCTTAGGGTCCCTAGCGCTGTACGAGCAGTACTTC; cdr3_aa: CASSLGSLALYEQYF
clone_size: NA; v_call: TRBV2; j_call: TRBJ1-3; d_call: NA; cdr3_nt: TGTGCCAGCAGTGAAGGATCCGGGACTGGAAACACCATATATTTT; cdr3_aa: CASSEGSGTGNTIYF
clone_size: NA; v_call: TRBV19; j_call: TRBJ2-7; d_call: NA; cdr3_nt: TGTGCCAGTAGTATAGAGGGATCCGAAACCTACGAGCAGTACTTC; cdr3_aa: CASSIEGSETYEQYF
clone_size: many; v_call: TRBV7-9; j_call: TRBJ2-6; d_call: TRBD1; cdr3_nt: TGTGCCAGCAGCCTGTTACTTGGGACAGCGATCAGCTCTGGGGCCAACGTCCTGACTTTC; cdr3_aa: CASSLLLGTAISSGANVLTF
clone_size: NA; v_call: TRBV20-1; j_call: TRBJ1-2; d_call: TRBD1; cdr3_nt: TGCAGTGGTCGGGACAGGGGGTCGTACTATGGCTACACCTTC; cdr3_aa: CSGRDRGSYYGYTF